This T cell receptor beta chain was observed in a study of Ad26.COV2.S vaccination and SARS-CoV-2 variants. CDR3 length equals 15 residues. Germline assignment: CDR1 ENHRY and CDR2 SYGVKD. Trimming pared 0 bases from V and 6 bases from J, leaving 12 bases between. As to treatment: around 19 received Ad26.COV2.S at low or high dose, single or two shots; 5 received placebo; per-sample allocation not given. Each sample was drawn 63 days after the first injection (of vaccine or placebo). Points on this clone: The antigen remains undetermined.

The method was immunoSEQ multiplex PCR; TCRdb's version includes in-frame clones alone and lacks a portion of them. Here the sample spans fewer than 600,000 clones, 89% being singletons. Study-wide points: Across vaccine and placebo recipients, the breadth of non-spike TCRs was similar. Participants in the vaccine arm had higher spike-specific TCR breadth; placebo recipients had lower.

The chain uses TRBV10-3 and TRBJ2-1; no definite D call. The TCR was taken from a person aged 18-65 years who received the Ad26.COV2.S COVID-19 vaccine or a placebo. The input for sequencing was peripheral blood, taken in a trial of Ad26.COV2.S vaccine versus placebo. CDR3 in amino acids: CAISESGGLSNEQFF. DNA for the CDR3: TGTGCCATCAGTGAGTCGGGTGGGCTAAGCAATGAGCAGTTCTTC.